The 30 T cell receptor beta chains presented below share a single source sample, sequenced in a study of blood T cell repertoires in COVID-19 (dated by TCRdb to between 2020 and 2021). Libraries were made using the immunoSEQ multiplex PCR assay. Drawn from immuneACCESS, this table holds only the in-frame rearrangements with V and J called that TCRdb kept. Clones are partly lost; checked studies trace under half to an unresolved V gene and leave the rest unexplained. This sample has 70,000 or so clones in its table, and around 77% of those were observed once. The ten largest make up 8.5% to 10% of the sample. Source material: peripheral blood. All receptors derive from a human donor in a cohort sampled during active COVID-19.

This clone was detected once. The chain links TRBV27 to TRBJ1-1; D unresolved. Trimming cost V 5 bases and J 3 bases, with 16 bases left between them. This CDR3 has 15 amino acids. Per the germline V gene, CDR1 is MNHEY and CDR2 is SMNVEV (reference sequence). The CDR3 region is CASSPSWEDYTEAFF. The DNA of the CDR3 is TGTGCCAGCAGTCCCTCCTGGGAGGACTACACTGAAGCTTTCTTT.

The chain combines TRBV2 with TRBJ1-1; 7 bases map to TRBD1. The CDR3 contains 16 residues. The V and J ends lost 7 bases and 4 bases, in that order; junction bases with no gene match: 15. Germline V lookup: CDR1 SNHLY, CDR2 FYNNEI. The CDR3 sequence is CASTWRQGELGTEAFF. The CDR3, as DNA: TGTGCCAGCACCTGGAGACAGGGTGAGTTAGGCACTGAAGCTTTCTTT.

The chain uses TRBV7-9 and TRBJ2-2, with a weak D call TRBD1 (6 bases). V gave up 1 base and J gave up 2 bases, with 11 bases separating them. Germline V CDR1 and CDR2: SEHNR, FQNEAQ (reference sequence). This CDR3 has 16 amino acids. CDR3 in DNA: TGTGCCAGCAGCTTAGTCGGGACATTAAACACCGGGGAGCTGTTTTTT. Residues: CASSLVGTLNTGELFF.

For the CDR3, the DNA is TGTGCCAGCAGTTTACTGGGACTAGCGGGAGTCGGCGAGCAGTACTTC. Residues: CASSLLGLAGVGEQYF. The chain couples TRBV28 to TRBJ2-7; 14 bases agree with TRBD2. This CDR3 has 16 amino acids. Germline V gene lookup returns CDR1 MDHEN and CDR2 SYDVKM. With 2 bases clipped from V and 6 bases from J, the junction kept 6 bases outside the gene matches.

V is TRBV4-1 and J is TRBJ1-1, with a tentative D call TRBD1 (5 bases). The CDR3 is 15 amino acids. V lost 4 bases and J lost 4, with 16 bases in between. Germline V gene data show CDR1 as MGHRA and CDR2 as YSYEKL. CDR3 coding DNA: TGCGCCAGCAGCCCAGACCCCTCGGGGGGCACTGAAGCTTTCTTT. Its translation is CASSPDPSGGTEAFF.

The chain links TRBV5-1 to TRBJ2-1; TRBD2 matches at 7 bases. The CDR3 is made up of 15 amino acids. Germline CDR1 and CDR2: SGHRS and YFSETQ. Germline trimming cut 6 bases from V and 1 base from J; bases unmatched to any gene: 7. CDR3 in amino acids: CASTVVGLSYNEQFF. The CDR3 DNA reads as TGCGCCAGCACGGTGGTGGGACTATCCTACAATGAGCAGTTCTTC.

The gene calls are TRBV6-6 and TRBJ2-3, with a tentative D call TRBD2 (5 bases). The CDR3 runs to 16 residues. Germline V gene sequence: CDR1 MNHNY, CDR2 SVGAGI (reference sequence). V was cut by 0 bases and J by 1 base, with 11 bases left in between. CDR3: CASSYSRSGGTDTQYF. DNA for the CDR3: TGTGCCAGCAGTTACTCTCGGAGCGGAGGCACAGATACGCAGTATTTT.

The V call is TRBV5-1, the J call TRBJ2-5, with 10 bases fitting TRBD2. V lost 0 bases and J lost 4; bases outside the gene matches: 12. CDR1 and CDR2 from the germline V gene are SGHRS and YFSETQ. The CDR3 sequence is 18 residues long. The CDR3 region has the DNA TGCGCCAGCAGCTTGGGCAGGACTAGCGGAGAGGGGATAGAGACCCAGTACTTC. Amino acid sequence: CASSLGRTSGEGIETQYF. The variable domain in full, completed from reference TRBV5-1 and TRBJ2-5, reads KAGVTQTPRYLIKTRGQQVTLSCSPISGHRSVSWYQQTPGQGLQFLFEYFSETQRNKGNFPGRFSGRQFSNSRSEMNVSTLELGDSALYLCASSLGRTSGEGIETQYFGPGTRLLVL.

This clone occurred once. DNA for the CDR3: TGTGCCAGCAGCAGGGCGCGTTACGAGCAGTACTTC. This codes for CASSRARYEQYF. The chain uses TRBV28 and TRBJ2-7, with D maybe TRBD1 (5 bases). CDR3 length: 12 residues. Germline values: CDR1 MDHEN, CDR2 SYDVKM. Trimming removed 6 bases from V and 4 bases from J, with 10 bases in between.

The V call is TRBV9, the J call TRBJ2-6; D might be TRBD2 (6 bases). From germline, CDR1 is SGDLS and CDR2 YYNGEE. Trimming shortened V by 6 bases and J by 4 bases, and 17 bases separated the two germline ends. This CDR3 is built from 16 residues. The CDR3 spells CASTRDRAPGANVLTF. The CDR3 DNA reads TGTGCCAGCACGCGGGATAGGGCGCCCGGGGCCAACGTCCTGACTTTC.

This clone was detected once. The rearrangement joins TRBV5-6 to TRBJ2-4; D is possibly TRBD1 (6 bases). Trimming took off 0 bases at V and 9 bases at J, with 16 bases between the two ends. The germline V gene has CDR1 SGHDT and CDR2 YYEEEE. The CDR3 loop spans 15 amino acids. CDR3 loop: CASSLEGGGFGIQYF. DNA for the CDR3: TGTGCCAGCAGCTTGGAAGGTGGGGGCTTCGGCATTCAGTACTTC.

This chain joins TRBV6-5 and TRBJ1-3; TRBD1 is a possible D gene (6 bases). The CDR3 runs to 15 residues. The germline V gene encodes CDR1 MNHEY and CDR2 SVGAGI. Trimming left V 6 bases short and J 2 bases short, with 14 bases between. The CDR3 DNA reads TGTGCCAGCAGCCTCGATCGGACAGCTGGAAACACCATATATTTT. Protein: CASSLDRTAGNTIYF.

The gene calls are TRBV5-4 and TRBJ1-5; 7 bases map to TRBD1. The CDR3 is 14 residues long. V trimming: 4 bases; J trimming: 5 bases; junction bases outside the gene matches: 6. Germline V CDR1 and CDR2: SGHNT, YYREEE (reference sequence). The CDR3 loop reads CASSIDRDHQPQHF. CDR3 nucleotide sequence: TGTGCCAGCAGCATAGACAGGGACCATCAGCCCCAGCATTTT. Looking up the rest from reference TRBV5-4 and TRBJ1-5 gives the full variable domain: ETGVTQSPTHLIKTRGQQVTLRCSSQSGHNTVSWYQQALGQGPQFIFQYYREEENGRGNFPPRFSGLQFPNYSSELNVNALELDDSALYLCASSIDRDHQPQHFGDGTRLSIL.

CDR3 bases: TGTGCCAGCAGCTTGAGACAGTACACTGAAGCTTTCTTT. Its translation is CASSLRQYTEAFF. The genes are TRBV7-2 and TRBJ1-1; a possible D gene is TRBD1 (5 bases). CDR1 SGHTA and CDR2 FQGNSA come from the germline V gene. The CDR3 extends over 13 amino acids. Trimming pared 3 bases from V and 3 bases from J, leaving 8 bases between.

The V and J genes are TRBV2 and TRBJ1-5, with 8 nucleotides matching TRBD1. J was trimmed by 2 bases and V by 5 bases; bases with no gene match: 2. The CDR3 totals 14 residues. Germline V gives CDR1 SNHLY, CDR2 FYNNEI. The CDR3 region is CASSSTGGNQPQHF. DNA of the CDR3: TGTGCCAGCAGTTCGACAGGGGGCAATCAGCCCCAGCATTTT.

This sequence joins TRBV7-2 and TRBJ2-7; 8 bases are shared with TRBD2. This CDR3 is built from 15 residues. Germline V gene lookup returns CDR1 SGHTA and CDR2 FQGNSA. V was pared by 0 bases and J by 7 bases, with 8 bases of the junction left unmatched. The CDR3 reads CASSLAAAGGGEQYF. The CDR3 DNA reads as TGTGCCAGCAGCTTAGCTGCGGCGGGAGGCGGGGAGCAGTACTTC.

This clone has a single count. One end of the junction varies from germline; a read error may be responsible. The gene calls are TRBV27 and TRBJ2-7, with TRBD1 identical over 8 bases. The germline V gene encodes CDR1 MNHEY and CDR2 SMNVEV (reference sequence). The CDR3 is 14 amino acids. The CDR3 nucleotides read TGTGCCAGCAGTTTTGCAGGGGGCTCCGACGAGCAGTACTTC. This translates into CASSFAGGSDEQYF.

V usage is TRBV11-2 and J usage is TRBJ2-5, with D maybe TRBD1 (6 bases). Between the trimmed V and J ends, which lost 1 base and 9 bases, there was a span of 12 bases. The CDR3 loop spans 13 amino acids. Germline assignment: CDR1 SGHAT and CDR2 FQNNGV. In nucleotides, the CDR3 is TGTGCCAGCAGCTTAGGGGGAGAGGGGGCCCAGTACTTC. Its protein product is CASSLGGEGAQYF.

This clone has only one observation. This chain uses TRBV11-3 with TRBJ2-3, with 11 bases lining up with TRBD1. CDR3 length: 14 residues. The ends lost 5 bases at V and 4 bases at J; junction bases unmatched: 2. Germline-derived CDR1 and CDR2 are SGHNT and YENEEA. The CDR3 spells CASSRGQGADTQYF. Here the CDR3 DNA reads TGTGCCAGCAGCCGGGGACAGGGGGCAGATACGCAGTATTTT.

The chain couples TRBV9 to TRBJ1-1, with 11 bases lining up with TRBD1. CDR1 is SGDLS, CDR2 YYNGEE, per germline. V gave up 0 bases and J gave up 10 bases; unmatched junction bases: 11. This CDR3 is built from 16 residues. DNA of the CDR3: TGTGCCAGCAGCGTAGTGCCCGGGACAGGGGGAGGTGTAGCTTTCTTT. It specifies CASSVVPGTGGGVAFF.

The chain has TRBV25-1 and TRBJ2-5; D remains unclear. Germline CDR1 and CDR2: MGHDK and SYGVNS. The CDR3 is 15 residues long. V was cut by 3 bases and J by 0 bases, with 11 bases left in between. The DNA for the CDR3 is TGTGCCAGCAGTGATTCCAGAACGTACCAAGAGACCCAGTACTTC. As protein: CASSDSRTYQETQYF.

This rearrangement joins TRBV6-6 to TRBJ2-7; D is unclear. This CDR3 has 15 amino acids. Looked up from germline, CDR1 is MNHNY and CDR2 is SVGAGI (reference sequence). With 2 bases removed from V and 2 bases from J, the gap between germline ends came to 13 bases. CDR3 DNA sequence: TGTGCCAGCAGTTACCCAGAGACAAGAACCTACGAGCAGTACTTC. This translates into CASSYPETRTYEQYF.

The chain joins TRBV5-6 to TRBJ1-2, with TRBD1 identical over 8 bases. With 2 bases clipped from V and 6 bases from J, the junction kept 3 bases outside the gene matches. The germline V gene encodes CDR1 SGHDT and CDR2 YYEEEE. The CDR3 loop spans 13 amino acids. CDR3 DNA: TGTGCCAGCAGCTTTACAGGGGGGGATGGCTACACCTTC. Its translation is CASSFTGGDGYTF.

J is TRBJ2-6 and V is TRBV7-3; possibly TRBD2 for D (5 bases). The V gene lost 2 bases and the J gene lost 4 bases, with 9 bases spanning the gap. CDR1 and CDR2 (germline): SGHTA, FQGTGA. CDR3 length equals 15 residues. The CDR3 nucleotides read TGTGCCAGCAGCTTACGAGGGTTCGGGGCCAACGTCCTGACTTTC. Amino acids: CASSLRGFGANVLTF.

The chain is built from TRBV7-9 and TRBJ2-7; 14 bases fit TRBD2. V lost 5 bases, J lost 5 bases, and 8 bases stayed unmatched. Germline CDR1 and CDR2: SEHNR and FQNEAQ (reference sequence). The CDR3 contains 16 residues. This CDR3 is CASSPGTSGSGDEQYF. DNA for the CDR3: TGTGCCAGCAGCCCTGGGACTAGCGGGAGCGGCGACGAGCAGTACTTC.

The chain uses TRBV3-1 (or the pseudogene TRBV3-2) and TRBJ2-4, with 8 positions matching TRBD1. Germline CDR1 reads LGHDT; CDR2 reads YNNKEL (reference sequence). With V trimmed by 1 base and J by 2 bases, 1 base remained unmatched. The CDR3 has 15 amino acids. CDR3 sequence reads: CASSQAGGSKNIQYF. The DNA for the CDR3 is TGTGCCAGCAGCCAAGCAGGGGGCTCCAAAAACATTCAGTACTTC.

This chain uses TRBV27 with TRBJ2-7; D is ambiguous. V lost 2 bases and J lost 0, with 11 bases in between. Per the germline V gene, CDR1 is MNHEY and CDR2 is SMNVEV (reference sequence). The CDR3 is 15 residues long. The CDR3: CASSLRRFSSYEQYF. The CDR3 DNA reads as TGTGCCAGCAGTTTACGCCGGTTTAGCTCCTACGAGCAGTACTTC.

V and J are TRBV19 and TRBJ1-1; no definite D call. The V gene lost 2 bases and the J gene lost 6 bases, with 10 bases spanning the gap. This CDR3 region has 13 residues. Germline loops: CDR1 LNHDA, CDR2 SQIVND (reference sequence). CDR3 in amino acids: CASSIRRAPEAFF. As DNA, the CDR3 is TGTGCCAGTAGTATAAGGAGAGCCCCTGAAGCTTTCTTT. Looking up the rest from reference TRBV19 and TRBJ1-1 gives the full variable domain: DGGITQSPKYLFRKEGQNVTLSCEQNLNHDAMYWYRQDPGQGLRLIYYSQIVNDFQKGDIAEGYSVSREKKESFPLTVTSAQKNPTAFYLCASSIRRAPEAFFGQGTRLTVV.

This clone was counted a single time. The chain recombines TRBV9 with TRBJ2-1; 13 positions agree with TRBD2. V trimming: 4 bases; J trimming: 8 bases; junction bases outside the gene matches: 9. This CDR3 comprises 16 residues. In germline, CDR1 is SGDLS, CDR2 YYNGEE. For the CDR3, the DNA is TGTGCCAGCAGCCCCACTAGCGGGAGGGCCATCGATGAGCAGTTCTTC. It translates to CASSPTSGRAIDEQFF.

The chain employs TRBV28 and TRBJ2-5; D is ambiguous. The length of the CDR3 is 13 residues. Trimming pared 5 bases from V and 1 base from J, leaving 8 bases between. The germline V gene has CDR1 MDHEN and CDR2 SYDVKM. The CDR3 DNA is TGTGCCAGCAGTGTACAGTCCCAAGAGACCCAGTACTTC. As protein: CASSVQSQETQYF.